A single sample gave rise to the 20 T cell receptor beta chains below, sequenced in a study of Graves' ophthalmopathy and Graves' hyperthyroidism (dated by TCRdb to 2016 to 2019). TCRdb lists the instrument as Illumina HiSeq 2000. For repertoire sequencing, the TCR beta CDR3 regions were amplified from RNA transcripts. The first round was an RT-PCR using HTBI primers with the Qiagen OneStep RT-PCR kit, and this first round was followed by a second-round multiplex PCR, then size selection and purification. TCRdb ran its own pipeline on the public reads, namely fastp trimming at Q25 and MiXCR clone calling, and kept in-frame beta chains. Every entry covers one CDR3 protein and lists the most common genes and DNA from its rows. The sample table shows more than 1,000,000 distinct CDR3 sequences, and less than 45% are seen once. Approximately 12% of the sample belongs to the ten largest clones. Material for sequencing was peripheral blood or thyroid tissue (not recorded which). These receptors originate from an adult man with Graves' hyperthyroidism.

This clonotype occurred a few times. This sequence joins TRBV20-1 and TRBJ2-7; 9 bases are a match to TRBD2. CDR1 DFQATT and CDR2 SNEGSKA come from the germline V gene (reference sequence). V was clipped by 0 bases and J by 3 bases; unmatched bases: 6. The CDR3 is 15 amino acids. The CDR3: CSARDSASGNYEQYF. Here the CDR3 DNA reads TGCAGTGCTAGAGATTCGGCTAGCGGGAACTACGAGCAGTACTTC.

Many counts were recorded for this clonotype. V usage is TRBV29-1 and J usage is TRBJ1-5; tentatively, D is TRBD1 (5 bases). From germline, CDR1 is SQVTM and CDR2 ANQGSEA. This CDR3 has 13 amino acids. The ends were cut back, 5 bases at V and 6 bases at J, with 14 bases in the middle. The CDR3 bases are TGCAGCGTTCTGGGGGGGATCGGTCAGCCCCAGCATTTT. It codes for CSVLGGIGQPQHF.

V gene TRBV7-9 combines with J gene TRBJ2-5, with 7 bases matching TRBD2. Germline CDR1 reads SEHNR; CDR2 reads FQNEAQ (reference sequence). The CDR3 has 16 residues. V trimming: 1 base; J trimming: 0 bases; junction bases outside the gene matches: 5. The chain's CDR3 is CASSLGSSGDQETQYF. CDR3 sequence (DNA): TGTGCCAGCAGCTTAGGGTCTAGCGGCGACCAAGAGACCCAGTACTTC.

This clonotype was seen a few times. The chain recombines TRBV18 with TRBJ2-5; the D gene could be TRBD1 or TRBD2 (5 bases each). V shed 3 bases and J shed 5 bases, with 16 bases lying between them. The V gene's germline CDR1 is KGHSH and CDR2 LQKENI. This CDR3 region has 15 residues. The CDR3 region is CASSPLEGTGETQYF. The CDR3 DNA is TGTGCCAGCTCACCCCTCGAGGGGACGGGGGAGACCCAGTACTTC.

This clonotype was seen repeatedly, ten times or more. J is TRBJ1-5 and V is TRBV20-1; no clear D gene. Germline V gene data show CDR1 as DFQATT and CDR2 as SNEGSKA (reference sequence). V lost 3 bases and J 5 bases, leaving 11 bases between the germline ends. The CDR3 is 13 amino acids. The CDR3 coding sequence is TGCAGTGCTAGCGGAGCTGACCATCAGCCCCAGCATTTT. The encoded protein is CSASGADHQPQHF.

Of note for this clonotype: This may be a read error, as it is one base from a much larger clone. This chain links TRBV11-2 with TRBJ2-7; a weak D match, TRBD1 (5 bases). The germline CDR1 and CDR2 sequences are SGHAT and FQNNGV. CDR3 length equals 14 residues. The chain's CDR3 is CASSSSQGPYEQCF. The DNA for the CDR3 is TGTGCCAGCAGCTCATCCCAGGGCCCTTACGAGCAGTGCTTC.

V gene TRBV6-5 combines with J gene TRBJ2-2, with D perhaps matching TRBD1 (6 bases). V dropped 5 bases and J dropped 0 bases, with 10 bases sitting between them. Germline assignment: CDR1 MNHEY and CDR2 SVGAGI. The CDR3 is 15 amino acids. In nucleotides, the CDR3 is TGTGCCAGCAGTACCGGGACATCGAACACCGGGGAGCTGTTTTTT. Protein: CASSTGTSNTGELFF.

This clonotype was picked up many times. The rearrangement joins TRBV29-1 to TRBJ2-7, with 7 positions matching TRBD1. Looked up from germline, CDR1 is SQVTM and CDR2 is ANQGSEA. V lost 7 bases, J lost 3 bases, and 6 bases stayed unmatched. CDR3 length: 12 amino acids. CDR3: CSAATGNYEQYF. DNA of the CDR3: TGCAGCGCCGCGACAGGGAACTACGAGCAGTACTTC.

This rearrangement joins TRBV9 to TRBJ1-5, with TRBD1 identical over 10 bases. This CDR3 comprises 15 residues. The ends lost 3 bases at V and 6 bases at J; junction bases unmatched: 6. Per the germline V gene, CDR1 is SGDLS and CDR2 is YYNGEE. CDR3 sequence (DNA): TGTGCCAGCAGCGAGGTAGGGGACAGGGGTCAGCCCCAGCATTTT. It encodes CASSEVGDRGQPQHF.

This clonotype was counted many times. The rearrangement uses TRBV19 and TRBJ1-1, with 9 bases lining up with TRBD1. This CDR3 has 17 amino acids. After removal of 5 bases from V and 7 bases from J, the junction contained 17 bases not matched to a gene. Germline CDR1 is LNHDA and CDR2 is SQIVND (reference sequence). CDR3 amino acids: CASSRWTGDALKGEAFF. As DNA, the CDR3 is TGTGCCAGTAGTCGATGGACAGGGGACGCCCTTAAGGGTGAAGCTTTCTTT.

The chain couples TRBV6-6 to TRBJ1-1; no clear D gene. The ends were cut back, 4 bases at V and 11 bases at J, with 11 bases in the middle. Germline CDR1 reads MNHNY; CDR2 reads SVGAGI (reference sequence). There are 11 residues in the CDR3. CDR3 in amino acids: CASSSGPMAFF. As DNA, the CDR3 is TGTGCCAGCAGTTCGGGCCCTATGGCTTTCTTT.

There are a few counts of this clonotype. This chain connects TRBV9 to TRBJ2-6, with D perhaps being TRBD1 or TRBD2 (7 bases each). This CDR3 spans 17 amino acids. Germline CDR1 and CDR2: SGDLS and YYNGEE. The V gene lost 3 bases and the J gene lost 1 base, with 14 bases spanning the gap. The CDR3 region has the DNA TGTGCCAGCAGCGCAGGGGGGGGGAAGTCTGGGGCCAACGTCCTGACTTTC. This encodes CASSAGGGKSGANVLTF.

The chain uses TRBV2 and TRBJ1-4, with TRBD1 matching over 8 bases. This CDR3 is built from 13 residues. Germline V CDR1 and CDR2: SNHLY, FYNNEI. J was trimmed by 8 bases and V by 6 bases; bases with no gene match: 5. This chain's CDR3 is CASRADRGEKLFF. CDR3 bases: TGTGCCAGCAGGGCCGACAGGGGCGAAAAACTGTTTTTT.

This chain connects TRBV9 to TRBJ1-1, with a weak D call TRBD1 (5 bases). Germline V gene sequence: CDR1 SGDLS, CDR2 YYNGEE. The CDR3 has 13 residues. V gave up 4 bases and J gave up 4 bases, with 11 bases separating them. CDR3 residues: CASSPRGATEAFF. In nucleotides, the CDR3 is TGTGCCAGCAGCCCAAGGGGCGCCACTGAAGCTTTCTTT.

This clonotype was recorded a few times. The chain carries TRBV4-3 and TRBJ2-5, with TRBD1 as a possible D gene (5 bases). The CDR3 consists of 14 residues. Trimming left V 1 base short and J 4 bases short, with 10 bases between. Germline values: CDR1 LGHNA, CDR2 YSLEER. CDR3: CASSQVQGLETQYF. The CDR3 DNA sequence: TGCGCCAGCAGCCAAGTCCAGGGATTAGAGACCCAGTACTTC.

In the case of this clonotype: One base away lies a much larger clone, so this may be a sequencing read error. This sequence joins TRBV7-2 and TRBJ1-6; TRBD1 matches 7 bases. The CDR3 has 15 residues. The germline V gene encodes CDR1 SGHTA and CDR2 FQGNSA. The DNA for the CDR3 is TGTGCCAGCAGCCGTGACAGGGCTAATAATTCACCCCCCCACTTT. Translated: CASSRDRANNSPPHF.

There are a few counts of this clonotype. The chain recombines TRBV7-9 with TRBJ1-3; no reliable D call. V was clipped by 1 base and J by 2 bases, with 12 bases between them. This CDR3 region has 16 residues. Germline values: CDR1 SEHNR, CDR2 FQNEAQ (reference sequence). This chain's CDR3 is CASSLGPQVPGNTIYF. The CDR3 nucleotides are TGTGCCAGCAGCTTAGGTCCCCAAGTTCCTGGAAACACCATATATTTT. Looking up the rest from reference TRBV7-9 and TRBJ1-3 gives the full variable domain: DTGVSQNPRHKITKRGQNVTFRCDPISEHNRLYWYRQTLGQGPEFLTYFQNEAQLEKSRLLSDRFSAERPKGSFSTLEIQRTEQGDSAMYLCASSLGPQVPGNTIYFGEGSWLTVV.

To note about this clonotype: The junction shows a germline mismatch at one end, possibly a read error. The chain couples TRBV7-9 to TRBJ2-2, with TRBD2 as a possible D gene (6 bases). The CDR3 contains 16 residues. CDR1 is SEHNR, CDR2 FQNEAQ, per germline (reference sequence). CDR3 DNA: TGCGCCAGCAGCCAGAAATGGAGGGGGAACACCGGGGAGCTGTTTTTT. Protein: CASSQKWRGNTGELFF.

Details on this clonotype: A junction end diverges from the germline sequence, so it may reflect a read error. The V call is TRBV10-3, the J call TRBJ1-6, with D perhaps matching TRBD1 (6 bases). CDR1 is ENHRY and CDR2 is SYGVKD in the germline V gene. The CDR3 consists of 11 residues. In DNA form, the CDR3 reads TGTGCCAGCAGTTATGGGGGGACACTCCACTTT. Amino acids: CASSYGGTLHF.

This clonotype was detected a few times. The rearrangement joins TRBV6-2 or TRBV6-3 to TRBJ1-6; D is possibly TRBD1 (5 bases). The germline CDR1 and CDR2 sequences are MNHEY and SVGEGT. The CDR3 has 13 amino acids. Trimming took 2 bases from V and 7 from J, leaving 6 bases between them. As DNA, the CDR3 is TGTGCCAGCAGTTACGAGGGGAATTCACCCCTCCACTTT. Amino acids: CASSYEGNSPLHF.